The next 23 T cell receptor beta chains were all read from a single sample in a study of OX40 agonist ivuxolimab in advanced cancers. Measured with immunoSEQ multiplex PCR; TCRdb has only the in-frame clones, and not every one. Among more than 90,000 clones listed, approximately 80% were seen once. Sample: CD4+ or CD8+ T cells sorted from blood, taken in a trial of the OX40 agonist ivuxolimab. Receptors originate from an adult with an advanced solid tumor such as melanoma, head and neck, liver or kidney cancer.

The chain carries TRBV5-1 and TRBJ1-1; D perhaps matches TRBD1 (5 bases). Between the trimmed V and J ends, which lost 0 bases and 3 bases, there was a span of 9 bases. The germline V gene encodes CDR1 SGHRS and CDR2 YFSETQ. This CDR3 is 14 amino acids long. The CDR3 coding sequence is TGCGCCAGCAGCTTGGGGACATCCCACACTGAAGCTTTCTTT. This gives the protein CASSLGTSHTEAFF.

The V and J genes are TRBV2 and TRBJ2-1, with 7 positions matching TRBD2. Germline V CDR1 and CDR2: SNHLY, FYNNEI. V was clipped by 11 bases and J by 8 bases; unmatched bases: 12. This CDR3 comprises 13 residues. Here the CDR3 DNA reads TGTGCCGAGGGGCGGGGGAGTATCGATGAGCAGTTCTTC. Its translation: CAEGRGSIDEQFF.

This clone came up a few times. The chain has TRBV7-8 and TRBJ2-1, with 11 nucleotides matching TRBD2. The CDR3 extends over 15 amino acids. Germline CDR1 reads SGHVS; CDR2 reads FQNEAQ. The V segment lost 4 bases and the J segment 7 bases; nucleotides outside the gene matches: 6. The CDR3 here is CASSYGTSGGNEQFF. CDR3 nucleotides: TGTGCCAGCAGCTATGGGACTAGCGGTGGGAATGAGCAGTTCTTC.

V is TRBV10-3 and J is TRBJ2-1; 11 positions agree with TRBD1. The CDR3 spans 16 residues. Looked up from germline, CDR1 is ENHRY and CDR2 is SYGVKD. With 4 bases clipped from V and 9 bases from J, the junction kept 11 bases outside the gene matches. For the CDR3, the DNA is TGTGCCATCAGTGGCAAACCGGGACAGGGGGGAGTTGAGCAGTTCTTC. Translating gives CAISGKPGQGGVEQFF.

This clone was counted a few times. CDR3 in amino acids: CARGTGGDGYTF. As DNA, the CDR3 is TGTGCCAGAGGGACAGGGGGCGATGGCTACACCTTC. The chain has TRBV4-2 and TRBJ1-2; the match to TRBD1 covers 12 bases. Per the germline V gene, CDR1 is LGHNA and CDR2 is YNFKEQ. V shed 9 bases, J shed 6 bases, and the junction held 2 bases outside the gene matches. The CDR3 sequence is 12 residues long.

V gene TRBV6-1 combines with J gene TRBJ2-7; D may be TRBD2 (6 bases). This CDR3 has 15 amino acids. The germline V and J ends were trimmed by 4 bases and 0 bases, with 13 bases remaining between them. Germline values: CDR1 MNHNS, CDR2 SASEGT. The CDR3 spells CASSGGTLSSYEQYF. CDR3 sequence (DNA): TGTGCCAGCAGTGGCGGGACTCTGAGCTCCTACGAGCAGTACTTC.

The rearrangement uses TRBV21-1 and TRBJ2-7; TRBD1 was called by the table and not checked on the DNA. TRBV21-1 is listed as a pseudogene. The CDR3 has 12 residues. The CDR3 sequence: CATLTGENEQYF. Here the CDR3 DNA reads TGTGCCACCCTGACAGGGGAGAACGAGCAGTACTTC.

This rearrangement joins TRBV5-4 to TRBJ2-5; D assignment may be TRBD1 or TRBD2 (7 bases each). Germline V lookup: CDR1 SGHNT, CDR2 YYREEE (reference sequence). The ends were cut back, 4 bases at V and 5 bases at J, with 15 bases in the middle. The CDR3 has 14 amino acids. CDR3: CASSNRQGGETQYF. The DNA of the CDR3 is TGTGCCAGCAGCAACCGACAGGGAGGGGAGACCCAGTACTTC.

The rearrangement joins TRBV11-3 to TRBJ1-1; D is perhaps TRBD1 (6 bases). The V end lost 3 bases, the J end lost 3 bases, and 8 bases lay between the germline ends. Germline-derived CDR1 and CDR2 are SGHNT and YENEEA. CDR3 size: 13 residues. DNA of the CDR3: TGTGCCAGCAGCTTCCACAGGGACACTGAAGCTTTCTTT. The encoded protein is CASSFHRDTEAFF.

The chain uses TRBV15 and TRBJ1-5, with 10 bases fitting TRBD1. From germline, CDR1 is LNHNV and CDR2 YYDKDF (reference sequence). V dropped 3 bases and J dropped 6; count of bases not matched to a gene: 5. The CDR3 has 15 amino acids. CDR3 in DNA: TGTGCCACCAGCAGCCGACAGGGGGCTGGTCAGCCCCAGCATTTT. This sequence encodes CATSSRQGAGQPQHF.

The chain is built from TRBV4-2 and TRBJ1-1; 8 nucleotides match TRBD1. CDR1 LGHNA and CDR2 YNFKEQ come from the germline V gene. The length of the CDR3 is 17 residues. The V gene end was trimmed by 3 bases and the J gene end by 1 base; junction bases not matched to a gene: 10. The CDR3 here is CASSHHGQGAENTEAFF. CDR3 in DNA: TGTGCCAGCAGCCACCATGGACAGGGTGCTGAGAACACTGAAGCTTTCTTT.

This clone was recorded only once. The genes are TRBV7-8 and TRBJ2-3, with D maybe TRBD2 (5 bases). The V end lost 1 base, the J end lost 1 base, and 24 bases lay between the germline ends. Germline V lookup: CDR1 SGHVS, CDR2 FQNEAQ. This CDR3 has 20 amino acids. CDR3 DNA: TGTGCCAGCAGCTTAGAAGAGGTGCCATTTTGGGAGCCTGGCACAGATACGCAGTATTTT. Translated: CASSLEEVPFWEPGTDTQYF.

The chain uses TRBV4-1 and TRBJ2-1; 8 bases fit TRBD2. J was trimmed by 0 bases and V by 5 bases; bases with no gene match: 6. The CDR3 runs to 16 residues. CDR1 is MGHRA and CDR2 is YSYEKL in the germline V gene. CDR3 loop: CASSYTSGGSYNEQFF. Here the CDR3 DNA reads TGCGCCAGCAGCTATACTAGCGGAGGCTCCTACAATGAGCAGTTCTTC.

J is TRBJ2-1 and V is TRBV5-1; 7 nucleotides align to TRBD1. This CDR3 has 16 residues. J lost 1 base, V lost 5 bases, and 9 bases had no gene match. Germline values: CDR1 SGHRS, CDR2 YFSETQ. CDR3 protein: CASREATGESYNEQFF. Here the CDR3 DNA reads TGCGCCAGCAGGGAAGCAACAGGGGAGTCCTACAATGAGCAGTTCTTC.

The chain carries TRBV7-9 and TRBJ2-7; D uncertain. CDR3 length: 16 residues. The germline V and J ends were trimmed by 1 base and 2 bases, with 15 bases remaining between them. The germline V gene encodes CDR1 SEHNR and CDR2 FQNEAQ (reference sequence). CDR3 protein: CASSLEGPGRTYEQYF. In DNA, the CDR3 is TGTGCCAGCAGCTTAGAAGGACCAGGACGGACCTACGAGCAGTACTTC.

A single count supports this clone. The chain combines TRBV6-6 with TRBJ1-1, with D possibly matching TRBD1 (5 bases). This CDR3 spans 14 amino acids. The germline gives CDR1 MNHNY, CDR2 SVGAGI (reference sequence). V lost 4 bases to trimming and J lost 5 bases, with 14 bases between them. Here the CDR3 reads CASSWGMGGTEAFF. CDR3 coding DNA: TGTGCCAGCAGTTGGGGCATGGGGGGAACTGAAGCTTTCTTT.

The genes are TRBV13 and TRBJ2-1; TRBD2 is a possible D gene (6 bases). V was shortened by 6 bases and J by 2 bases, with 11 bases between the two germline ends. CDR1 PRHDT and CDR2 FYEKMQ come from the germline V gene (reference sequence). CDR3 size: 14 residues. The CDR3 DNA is TGTGCCAGCAGGGCTAGCGAACCCTACAATGAGCAGTTCTTC. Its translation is CASRASEPYNEQFF.

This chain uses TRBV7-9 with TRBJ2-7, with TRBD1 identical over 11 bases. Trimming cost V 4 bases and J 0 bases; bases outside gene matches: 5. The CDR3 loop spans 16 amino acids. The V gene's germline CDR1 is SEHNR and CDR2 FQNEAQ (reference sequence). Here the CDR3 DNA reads TGTGCCAGCAGCTATGGGACAGGGGGGAGCTCCTACGAGCAGTACTTC. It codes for CASSYGTGGSSYEQYF.

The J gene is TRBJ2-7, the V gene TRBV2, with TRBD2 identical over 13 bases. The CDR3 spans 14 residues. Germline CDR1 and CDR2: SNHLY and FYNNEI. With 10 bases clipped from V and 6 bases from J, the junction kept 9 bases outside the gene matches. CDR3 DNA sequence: TGTGCCACCGAAGGACTAGCGGGAGATAGCGAGCAGTACTTC. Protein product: CATEGLAGDSEQYF.

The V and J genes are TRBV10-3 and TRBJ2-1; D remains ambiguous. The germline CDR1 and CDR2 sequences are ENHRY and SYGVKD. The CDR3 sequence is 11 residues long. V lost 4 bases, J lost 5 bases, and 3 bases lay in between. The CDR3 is CAISANNEQFF. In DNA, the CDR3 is TGTGCCATCAGTGCGAACAATGAGCAGTTCTTC.

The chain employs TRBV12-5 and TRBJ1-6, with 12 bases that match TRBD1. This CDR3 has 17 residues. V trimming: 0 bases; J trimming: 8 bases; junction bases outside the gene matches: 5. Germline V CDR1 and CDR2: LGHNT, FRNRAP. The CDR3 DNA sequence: TGTGCTAGTGGTTTGGTAGTAGGGACAGGGGGCGATTCACCCCTCCACTTT. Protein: CASGLVVGTGGDSPLHF.

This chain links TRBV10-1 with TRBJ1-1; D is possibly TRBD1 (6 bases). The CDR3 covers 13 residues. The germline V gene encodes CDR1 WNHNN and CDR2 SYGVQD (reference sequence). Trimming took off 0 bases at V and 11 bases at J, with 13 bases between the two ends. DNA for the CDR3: TGCGCCAGCAGTGAGTCTAAAGGACAGTCGGCTTTCTTT. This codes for CASSESKGQSAFF.

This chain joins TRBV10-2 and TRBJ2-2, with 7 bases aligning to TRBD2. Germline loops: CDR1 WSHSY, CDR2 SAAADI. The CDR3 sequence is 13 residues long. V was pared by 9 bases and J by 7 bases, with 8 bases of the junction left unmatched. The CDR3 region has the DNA TGCGCCAGTTCTTGGGGGGGGATCGGGGAGCTGTTTTTT. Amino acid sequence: CASSWGGIGELFF.